This T cell receptor (beta chain) came from a study of vaccination effects on CD4 cells after COVID-19. Findings and limits, study-wide: Convalescent patients numbered few in the study; early post-infection timepoints were missing entirely. Late in the post-vaccination period, infection-induced and vaccine-induced clones underwent marked clonal contraction.

This clone appeared a few times. What it binds is not known. Pools of viral peptides were used by the ViraFEST assay to expand antigen-specific CD4+ T cells ahead of sequencing. When about ten days of culture had elapsed, CD4+ T cells were isolated. As their vaccination, participants received two doses of either BNT162b2 or mRNA-1273. Negative nucleocapsid antibody tests before and after vaccination confirmed no previous SARS-CoV-2 infection. Supplemented with around 9.8 IU/ml IL-2 and roughly 10 ug/ml peptides, a few million PBMC per well were kept in culture. The table came from immunoSEQ multiplex PCR; TCRdb's copy has only in-frame clones and leaves some out. The sample consists of about 50,000 clones, 74% of them appearing once. The CDR3 has 13 residues. The germline V gene encodes CDR1 MNHNS and CDR2 SASEGT. Trimming removed 1 base from V and 4 bases from J, with 8 bases in between.

This TCR derives from a human donor who received a COVID-19 vaccine. The genes are TRBV6-1 and TRBJ2-7; D gene ambiguous. The sample in question was CD4+ T cells from PBMCs cultured with HCoV-OC43 spike peptides, obtained after COVID-19 vaccination. Subset described: HCoV-OC43 spike overlapping peptide pool stimulation. The CDR3 DNA is TGTGCCAGCAGTGAAGGGTTCCGGTACGAGCAGTACTTC. Protein product: CASSEGFRYEQYF.